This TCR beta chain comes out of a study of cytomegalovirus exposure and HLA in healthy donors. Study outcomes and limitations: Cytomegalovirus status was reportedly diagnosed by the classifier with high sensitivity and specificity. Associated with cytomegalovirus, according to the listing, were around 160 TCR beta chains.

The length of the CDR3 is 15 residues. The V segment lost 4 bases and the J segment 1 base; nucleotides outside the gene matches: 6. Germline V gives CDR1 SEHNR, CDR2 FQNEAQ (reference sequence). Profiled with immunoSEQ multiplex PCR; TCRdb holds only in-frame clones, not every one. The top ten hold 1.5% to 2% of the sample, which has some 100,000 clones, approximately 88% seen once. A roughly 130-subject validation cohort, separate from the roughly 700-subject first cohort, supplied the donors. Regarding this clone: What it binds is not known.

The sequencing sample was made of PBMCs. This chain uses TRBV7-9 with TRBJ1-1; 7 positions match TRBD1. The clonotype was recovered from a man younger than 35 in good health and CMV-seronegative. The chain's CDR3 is CASSSRTGPNTEAFF. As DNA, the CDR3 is TGTGCCAGCAGCTCCAGGACAGGTCCGAACACTGAAGCTTTCTTT.